The subject of this entry is one T cell receptor (beta chain). This sample is drawn from a study of control samples from healthy donors and cancer patients. Assay used: immunoSEQ multiplex PCR; TCRdb lists only in-frame clones, some missing. This table holds 150,000 to 160,000 clones, around 95% found once. The germline V gene encodes CDR1 SGHDN and CDR2 FVKESK. This CDR3 contains 14 residues. The V gene lost 4 bases and the J gene lost 9 bases, with 13 bases spanning the gap. Sequences were obtained from blood. The chain is built from TRBV14 and TRBJ1-6; the D gene is possibly TRBD1 (6 bases). The source is a man in his forties in good health. CDR3 sequence reads: CASSLVGGLSPLHF. In nucleotides, the CDR3 is TGTGCCAGCAGCCTTGTCGGGGGGCTTTCACCCCTCCACTTT.